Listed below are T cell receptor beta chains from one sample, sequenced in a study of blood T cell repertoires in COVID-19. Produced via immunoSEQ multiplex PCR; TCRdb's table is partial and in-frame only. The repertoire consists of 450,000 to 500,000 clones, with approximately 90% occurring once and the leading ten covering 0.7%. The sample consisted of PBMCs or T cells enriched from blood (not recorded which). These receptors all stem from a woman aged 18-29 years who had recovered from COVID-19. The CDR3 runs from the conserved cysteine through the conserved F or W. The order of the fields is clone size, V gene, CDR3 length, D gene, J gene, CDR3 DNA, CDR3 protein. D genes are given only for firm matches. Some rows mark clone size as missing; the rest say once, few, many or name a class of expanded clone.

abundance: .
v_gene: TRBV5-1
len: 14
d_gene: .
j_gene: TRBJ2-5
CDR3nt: TGCGCCAGCAGCTTGACAGGGAACCAAGAGACCCAGTACTTC
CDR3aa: CASSLTGNQETQYF

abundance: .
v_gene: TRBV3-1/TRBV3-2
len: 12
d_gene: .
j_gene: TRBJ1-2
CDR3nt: TGTGCCAGCAGCCAAGTCGAGCGGTACTACACCTTC
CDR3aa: CASSQVERYYTF

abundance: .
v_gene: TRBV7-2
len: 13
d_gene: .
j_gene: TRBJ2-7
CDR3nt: TGTGCCAGCAGCTTAGGCCCAGGGGACGAGCAGTACTTC
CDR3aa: CASSLGPGDEQYF

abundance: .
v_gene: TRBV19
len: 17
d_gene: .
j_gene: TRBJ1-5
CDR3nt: TGTGCCAGTAGTATCGACCCTCCGGGACTATACGAGAAGCCCCAGCATTTT
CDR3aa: CASSIDPPGLYEKPQHF

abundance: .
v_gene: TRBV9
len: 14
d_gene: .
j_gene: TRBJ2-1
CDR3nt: TGTGCCAGCAGCGTAGGAGTAGGGGACAATGAGCAGTTCTTC
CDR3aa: CASSVGVGDNEQFF

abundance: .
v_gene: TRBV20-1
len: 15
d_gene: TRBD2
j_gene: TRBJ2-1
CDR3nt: TGCAGTGCTAGTCCTTCTAGCGGGGGAGACAATGAGCAGTTCTTC
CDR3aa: CSASPSSGGDNEQFF

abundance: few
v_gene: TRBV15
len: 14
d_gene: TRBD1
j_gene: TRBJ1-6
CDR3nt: TGTGCCACCAGCATCCAGGGGGGCGGTTCACCCCTCCACTTT
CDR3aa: CATSIQGGGSPLHF

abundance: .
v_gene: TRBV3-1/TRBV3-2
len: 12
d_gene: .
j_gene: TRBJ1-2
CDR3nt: TGTGCCAGCAGCCAAGATCCCGATGGCTACACCTTC
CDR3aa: CASSQDPDGYTF

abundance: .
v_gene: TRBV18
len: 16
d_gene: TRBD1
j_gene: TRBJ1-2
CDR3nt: TGTGCCAGCTCACGATATACTACACAGGGGGCGGCTGGCTACACCTTC
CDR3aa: CASSRYTTQGAAGYTF

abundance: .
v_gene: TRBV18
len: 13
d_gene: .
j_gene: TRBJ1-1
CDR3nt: TGTGCCAGCTCATTACAGGGTAACACTGAAGCTTTCTTT
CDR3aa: CASSLQGNTEAFF

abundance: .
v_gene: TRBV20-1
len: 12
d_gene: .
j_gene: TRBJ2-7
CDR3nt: TGCAGTGCTAGTCGCGGAGGGCCCGAGCAGTACTTC
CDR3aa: CSASRGGPEQYF

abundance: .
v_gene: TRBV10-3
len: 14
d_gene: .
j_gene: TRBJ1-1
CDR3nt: TGTGCCATCGGTGCCGGCGGCCCGGACACTGAAGCTTTCTTT
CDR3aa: CAIGAGGPDTEAFF

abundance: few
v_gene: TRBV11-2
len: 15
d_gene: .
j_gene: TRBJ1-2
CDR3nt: TGTGCCAGCAGCTCATCCGGGGGGGACTGGGATGGCTACACCTTC
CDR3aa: CASSSSGGDWDGYTF

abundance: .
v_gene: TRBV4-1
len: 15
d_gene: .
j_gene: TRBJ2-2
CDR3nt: TGCGCCAGCAGCCATCAGGGGCTGAACACCGGGGAGCTGTTTTTT
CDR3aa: CASSHQGLNTGELFF

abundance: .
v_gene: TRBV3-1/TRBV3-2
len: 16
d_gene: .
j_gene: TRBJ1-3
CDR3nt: TGTGCCAGCAGCCAAAACAGGGAAAGGACTGGAAACACCATATATTTT
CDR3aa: CASSQNRERTGNTIYF

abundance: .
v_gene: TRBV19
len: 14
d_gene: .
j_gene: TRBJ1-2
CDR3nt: TGTGCCAGTAGTATTTCATCGGGGAACTATGGCTACACCTTC
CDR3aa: CASSISSGNYGYTF

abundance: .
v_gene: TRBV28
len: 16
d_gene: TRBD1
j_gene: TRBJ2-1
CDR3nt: TGTGCCAGCAGAAGCATCGACAGGGGAGTTTACAATGAGCAGTTCTTC
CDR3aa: CASRSIDRGVYNEQFF

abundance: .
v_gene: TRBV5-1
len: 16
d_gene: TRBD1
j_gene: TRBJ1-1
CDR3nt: TGCGCCAGCTCCGGGACAGGGGGCCGGGCGGACACTGAAGCTTTCTTT
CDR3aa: CASSGTGGRADTEAFF

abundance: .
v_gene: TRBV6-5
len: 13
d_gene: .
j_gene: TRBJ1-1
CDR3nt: TGTGCCAGCAGTTACGTCAAGAACACTGAAGCTTTCTTT
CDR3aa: CASSYVKNTEAFF

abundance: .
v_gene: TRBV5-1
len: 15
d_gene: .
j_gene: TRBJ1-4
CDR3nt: TGCGCCAGCAGCTTGGAATCCAGGGAAACTGAAAAACTGTTTTTT
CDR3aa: CASSLESRETEKLFF

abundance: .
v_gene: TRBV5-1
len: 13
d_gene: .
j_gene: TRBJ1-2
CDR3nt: TGCGCCAGCAGCCCTAGACAGGCTGCCGGCTACACCTTC
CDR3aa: CASSPRQAAGYTF

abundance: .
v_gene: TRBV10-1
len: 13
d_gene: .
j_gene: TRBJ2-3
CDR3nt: TGCGCCAGCAGTGAGTCCTTATTAGATACGCAGTATTTT
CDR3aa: CASSESLLDTQYF

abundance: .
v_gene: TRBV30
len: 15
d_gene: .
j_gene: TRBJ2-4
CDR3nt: TGTGCCTGGAGAGGGGAAGGGTCAAGCAAAAACATTCAGTACTTC
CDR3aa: CAWRGEGSSKNIQYF

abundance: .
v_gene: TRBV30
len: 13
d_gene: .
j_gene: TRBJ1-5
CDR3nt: TGTGCCTGGAGTCCCTCGGGGAATCAGCCCCAGCATTTT
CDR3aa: CAWSPSGNQPQHF

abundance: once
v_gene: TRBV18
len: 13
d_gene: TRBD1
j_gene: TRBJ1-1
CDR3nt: TGTGCCAGCCATACCAGGGGGAGCACTGAAGCTTTCTTT
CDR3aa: CASHTRGSTEAFF

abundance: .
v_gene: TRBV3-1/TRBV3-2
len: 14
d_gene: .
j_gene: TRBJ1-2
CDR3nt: TGTGCCAGCAGCCAAGATAGTTGGGGGCTCGGCTACACCTTC
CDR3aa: CASSQDSWGLGYTF

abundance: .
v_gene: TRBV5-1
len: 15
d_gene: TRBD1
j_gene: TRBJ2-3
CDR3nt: TGCGCCAGCAGCCCCATTGGACAGGGCACAGATACGCAGTATTTT
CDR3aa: CASSPIGQGTDTQYF

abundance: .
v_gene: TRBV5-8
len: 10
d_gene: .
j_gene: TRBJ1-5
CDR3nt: TGTGCCAGCAGTCAACAGCCCCAGCATTTT
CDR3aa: CASSQQPQHF

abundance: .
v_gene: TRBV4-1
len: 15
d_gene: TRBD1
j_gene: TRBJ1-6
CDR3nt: TGCGCCAGCAGCCTAGCCGACAGGGAGAATTCACCCCTCCACTTT
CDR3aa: CASSLADRENSPLHF

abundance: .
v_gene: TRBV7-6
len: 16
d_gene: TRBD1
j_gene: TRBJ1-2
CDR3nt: TGTGCCAGCAGCTTAGTGGGGACAGGGAATTTCTATGGCTACACCTTC
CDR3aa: CASSLVGTGNFYGYTF

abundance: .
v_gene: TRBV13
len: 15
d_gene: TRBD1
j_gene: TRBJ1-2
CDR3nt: TGTGCCAGCAGCCTCATCACAGGGGGAAACTATGGCTACACCTTC
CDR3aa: CASSLITGGNYGYTF

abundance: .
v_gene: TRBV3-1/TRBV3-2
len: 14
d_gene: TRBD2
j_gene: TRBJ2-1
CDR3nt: TGTGCCAGCAGCCAGGGGACTAGCGGGGGGCCCGAGTTCTTC
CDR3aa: CASSQGTSGGPEFF

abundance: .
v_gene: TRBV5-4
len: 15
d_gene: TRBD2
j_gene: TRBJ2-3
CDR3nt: TGTGCTTTCACACCTCCGGGACTACGCACAGATACGCAGTATTTT
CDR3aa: CAFTPPGLRTDTQYF